The 14 T cell receptor beta chains below were found in one sample sequenced in a study of T-cell reconstitution after alpha-beta-depleted transplantation in children. Preparation of the TCRbeta library involved a method that used unique molecular identifiers. TCRdb passed the PCR reads through MiXCR, listing each CDR3 protein once. Altogether some 200,000 distinct CDR3 sequences are present, roughly 7% being singletons, with the ten largest covering 5.5%. Source: PBMCs, taken before TCRalphabeta/CD19-depleted stem cell transplant. These receptors were obtained from a boy younger than 10 with acute lymphoblastic leukemia, due to receive a stem cell transplant.

This clonotype was recorded many times. The rearrangement joins TRBV3-1 to TRBJ2-3; D is tentatively TRBD1 or TRBD2 (5 bases each). Trimming took 4 bases from V and 3 from J, leaving 17 bases between them. Germline lookup yields CDR1 LGHDT and CDR2 YNNKEL (reference sequence). The CDR3 covers 16 residues. CDR3 amino acids: CASSPRDREYTDTQYF. The CDR3 DNA sequence: TGTGCCAGCAGCCCCCGGGACCGTGAGTATACAGATACGCAGTATTTT.

The genes are TRBV7-2 and TRBJ1-2; D might be TRBD1 (5 bases). Germline loops: CDR1 SGHTA, CDR2 FQGNSA. The CDR3 length is 14 residues. Trimming took off 4 bases at V and 4 bases at J, with 13 bases between the two ends. The DNA of the CDR3 is TGTGCCAGCAGCTCGGGACCGAAGGGCTATGGCTACACCTTC. This encodes CASSSGPKGYGYTF.

Ten or more counts support this clonotype. V and J are TRBV29-1 and TRBJ1-4; D not resolved. V was cut by 5 bases and J by 8 bases, with 9 bases left in between. CDR1 is SQVTM and CDR2 is ANQGSEA in the germline V gene. This CDR3 comprises 11 residues. The chain's CDR3 is CSVSQEEKLFF. CDR3 bases: TGCAGCGTTTCCCAGGAGGAAAAACTGTTTTTT.

This chain connects TRBV4-3 to TRBJ2-4, with D unclear. The CDR3 has 17 amino acids. Germline CDR1 LGHNA, CDR2 YSLEER. The V and J ends lost 1 base and 1 base respectively, with 14 bases between them. The CDR3 is CASSQGLITSAKNIQYF. In DNA form, the CDR3 reads TGCGCCAGCAGCCAAGGGCTGATCACCTCCGCCAAAAACATTCAGTACTTC.

This clonotype has at least ten counts. The chain joins TRBV5-5 to TRBJ2-2; perhaps TRBD2 as D (5 bases). Germline loops: CDR1 SGHKS, CDR2 YYEKEE (reference sequence). The CDR3 totals 15 residues. Trimming stripped 2 bases from V and 0 bases from J, with 8 bases between. This chain's CDR3 is CASSFASSNTGELFF. The CDR3, as DNA: TGTGCCAGCAGCTTCGCTAGCTCGAACACCGGGGAGCTGTTTTTT.

The genes are TRBV28 and TRBJ1-2; TRBD1 is a possible D gene (6 bases). CDR3 length: 16 amino acids. Trimming removed 5 bases from V and 4 bases from J, with 20 bases in between. Germline V gives CDR1 MDHEN, CDR2 SYDVKM. As DNA, the CDR3 is TGTGCCAGCAGTCGCCCCGGGACAAAGAACCTCTATGGCTACACCTTC. Its translation: CASSRPGTKNLYGYTF.

The table lists this clonotype with a few counts. V gene TRBV7-9 combines with J gene TRBJ2-1; no clear D. The length of the CDR3 is 16 residues. Trimming removed 5 bases from V and 3 bases from J, with 17 bases in between. In germline, CDR1 is SEHNR, CDR2 FQNEAQ (reference sequence). DNA of the CDR3: TGTGCCAGCAGCCCCCGGGTTCGGGTCCGCTACAATGAGCAGTTCTTC. Amino acids: CASSPRVRVRYNEQFF.

This clonotype came up many times. V is TRBV28 and J is TRBJ2-5, with 8 bases fitting TRBD1. V shed 6 bases, J shed 5 bases, and the junction held 17 bases outside the gene matches. The CDR3 contains 17 residues. Germline-derived CDR1 and CDR2 are MDHEN and SYDVKM. CDR3 amino acids: CASRLPSMDRADETQYF. The CDR3, as DNA: TGTGCCAGCAGACTACCGAGTATGGACAGGGCTGACGAGACCCAGTACTTC.

This clonotype occurred many times. The chain joins TRBV9 to TRBJ2-7, with 7 bases identical to TRBD2. V lost 4 bases to trimming and J lost 7 bases; unmatched junction nucleotides: 8. Per germline, CDR1 SGDLS and CDR2 YYNGEE. CDR3 length equals 13 residues. The CDR3: CASSSGVFREQYF. DNA for the CDR3: TGTGCCAGCAGCAGCGGGGTGTTTCGGGAGCAGTACTTC.

This clonotype was seen many times. The CDR3 region is CASSQLSGGETQYF. Here the CDR3 DNA reads TGTGCCAGCAGCCAGCTCTCAGGGGGGGAGACCCAGTACTTC. The V call is TRBV11-2, the J call TRBJ2-5; tentative D call: TRBD1 (7 bases). Per the germline V gene, CDR1 is SGHAT and CDR2 is FQNNGV. Trimming shortened V by 5 bases and J by 5 bases, and 15 bases separated the two germline ends. This CDR3 has 14 residues.

This clonotype was seen ten or more times. V and J are TRBV14 and TRBJ2-1; 10 bases match TRBD1. V was pared by 4 bases and J by 3 bases, with 9 bases of the junction left unmatched. The germline V gene has CDR1 SGHDN and CDR2 FVKESK. CDR3 length: 17 residues. The CDR3: CASSLYLGTGVYNEQFF. DNA for the CDR3: TGTGCCAGCAGCCTTTATCTGGGGACAGGGGTCTACAATGAGCAGTTCTTC. Full variable domain (remainder filled in from reference TRBV14 and TRBJ2-1): EAGVTQFPSHSVIEKGQTVTLRCDPISGHDNLYWYRRVMGKEIKFLLHFVKESKQDESGMPNNRFLAERTGGTYSTLKVQPAELEDSGVYFCASSLYLGTGVYNEQFFGPGTRLTVL.

The chain is built from TRBV27 and TRBJ2-1, with TRBD1 matching 10 bases. Per germline, CDR1 MNHEY and CDR2 SMNVEV (reference sequence). V shed 5 bases and J 10 bases; nucleotides not matched to a gene: 8. The length of the CDR3 is 14 residues. CDR3 protein: CASSTTGGLKEQFF. The CDR3 DNA reads TGTGCCAGCAGTACGACAGGGGGCCTCAAAGAGCAGTTCTTC.

This clonotype was observed many times. This chain links TRBV11-3 with TRBJ2-7; 7 bases are a match to TRBD2. V shed 7 bases, J shed 5 bases, and the junction held 11 bases outside the gene matches. Germline loops: CDR1 SGHNT, CDR2 YENEEA. This CDR3 has 14 residues. Here the CDR3 DNA reads TGTGCCAGCACGGGAGGTCGTCTACGGAACGAGCAGTACTTC. It translates to CASTGGRLRNEQYF.

The chain has TRBV28 and TRBJ1-5; D is ambiguous. The V end was cut by 5 bases, the J end by 0 bases, with 11 bases between. In germline, CDR1 is MDHEN, CDR2 SYDVKM. The CDR3 consists of 15 residues. CDR3: CASSTHFGSNQPQHF. The CDR3 bases are TGTGCCAGCAGTACCCATTTTGGTAGCAATCAGCCCCAGCATTTT.